This TCR beta chain comes out of a study of metastatic and nonmetastatic thyroid tumors (dated by TCRdb to 2019 to 2021). Study-level background: The researchers compared repertoires between peripheral blood samples and tumor or nodule tissue samples from patients with malignant or benign thyroid disease. General conclusions and limits of the study: TCR beta diversity was reported as significantly higher in malignant tumors than in benign nodules, in both blood and tumor samples.

Concerning this clone itself: No cognate antigen has been identified for it. One base away there is no much larger clone; base qualities are not given.

No treatment had been received by any patient before thyroid surgery. Patient clinical samples collected from about 2011 to 2019 were retrospectively analysed using T-cell receptor beta sequencing. V is cut by 1 base and J by 6 bases, and the space between the germline ends is 19 bases. From cysteine to phenylalanine, the CDR3 is 16 amino acids long. Just the 48-base CDR3 DNA is kept, in frame starting at base 1. CDR1 and CDR2 are read off the germline V gene as MNHEY and SVGAGI. Preparation of the library involved PCR. Sequencing used an Illumina HiSeq 4000. High-throughput sequencing was used to profile the CDR3 region of the TCR beta-chain in every patient. For the original study's pipeline: Drawing on CDR3 differences between clinicopathological groups, the researchers built a classifier meant to tell apart patients with distant-metastatic papillary thyroid cancer. Repertoire diversity was assessed with the Shannon index, and tumor-blood repertoire similarity with the Morisita-Horn index. TCRdb ran its own pipeline on the public reads, namely fastp trimming at Q25 and MiXCR clone calling, and kept in-frame beta chains. TCRdb's processing, not the study's, gives the V and J calls here. Within this sample are 15,000 to 20,000 clones, with around a third of them counted one time only. The top ten clones comprise 20% to 25% of the sample.

Recombination joined TRBV6-5 with TRBJ2-7; the D gene assignment is perhaps TRBD1 or TRBD2, with each matching 5 bases. Sequencing was done on a sample of adjacent normal tissue. This clonotype originated in a female donor with papillary thyroid cancer or a benign thyroid nodule (not recorded which). Some clones in this sample may be carry-over from other donors' samples. Here the CDR3 is given as CASSYWAGTPTGEQYF. The DNA sequence is given as TGTGCCAGCAGTTACTGGGCAGGGACCCCGACCGGCGAGCAGTACTTC.